Listed below are T cell receptor beta chains from one sample, sequenced in a study of blood T cell repertoires in COVID-19. The repertoire was sequenced with immunoSEQ multiplex PCR; TCRdb's copy has only in-frame clones and lacks some. The table shows 130,000 or so clones, with about 85% occurring only once. The sequencing input was peripheral blood. The receptors come from a human donor in a cohort sampled during active COVID-19. CDR3s include the opening cysteine and the closing phenylalanine or tryptophan. D genes are given only for firm matches. Size is omitted from some rows. Given values are once, few, many or a class for expanded clones.

clone_size d_call j_call v_call cdr3_length cdr3_nt cdr3_aa
. . TRBJ1-3 TRBV7-2 17 TGTGCCAGCAGCCACATACGGGACACCTTCTCTGGAAACACCATATATTTT CASSHIRDTFSGNTIYF
many TRBD2 TRBJ2-7 TRBV5-1 14 TGCGCCAGCAGCTCCGGGACTAGCTGGTACGAGCAGTACTTC CASSSGTSWYEQYF
. TRBD1 TRBJ2-7 TRBV10-3 15 TGTGCCAGCGAATTTGGGACAGGGGGGTCCTACGAGCAGTACTTC CASEFGTGGSYEQYF
. TRBD2 TRBJ2-7 TRBV28 15 TGTGCCAGCAGTTTCTGGGACTACCCGCCCTACGAGCAGTACTTC CASSFWDYPPYEQYF
. TRBD2 TRBJ2-1 TRBV5-4 16 TGTGCCAGCAGCTTTCCGGCGGGAGGGCCAAACAATGAGCAGTTCTTC CASSFPAGGPNNEQFF
. TRBD2 TRBJ2-5 TRBV7-2 14 TGTGCCAGCAGCTTGGGCGGGAGGGGAGAGACCCAGTACTTC CASSLGGRGETQYF
. . TRBJ1-4 TRBV11-2 14 TGTGCCAGCAGCTTAGATCGGGGAGATGAAAAACTGTTTTTT CASSLDRGDEKLFF
. TRBD2 TRBJ2-1 TRBV5-1 16 TGCGCCAGCAGCCTCCGGACTAGCGGGCTCGACAATGAGCAGTTCTTC CASSLRTSGLDNEQFF
. . TRBJ1-4 TRBV2 15 TGTGCCAGCAATGGGCAGGGACTTTTAGGTGAAAAACTGTTTTTT CASNGQGLLGEKLFF
. . TRBJ2-5 TRBV4-1 16 TGCGCCAGCAGCCAAGACAGTCCCCGAATCCAAGAGACCCAGTACTTC CASSQDSPRIQETQYF
. . TRBJ1-2 TRBV7-2 16 TGTGCCAGCACTCTTCAGGCAGACACCTCTCCCTATGGCTACACCTTC CASTLQADTSPYGYTF
. . TRBJ2-1 TRBV5-1 15 TGCGCCAGCAGCTTTGACCTCAGAGGGTACAATGAGCAGTTCTTC CASSFDLRGYNEQFF
. . TRBJ2-7 TRBV5-6 14 TGTGCCAGCAGCCTCGAACAGGTTACCTACGAGCAGTACTTC CASSLEQVTYEQYF
. TRBD1 TRBJ1-4 TRBV5-1 13 TGCGCCAGCAGCCGACAGGGAGGTGAAAAACTGTTTTTT CASSRQGGEKLFF
. TRBD1 TRBJ2-3 TRBV7-3 16 TGTGCCAGCAGCTTCCAGGGGGACCCTAGCACAGATACGCAGTATTTT CASSFQGDPSTDTQYF
few TRBD2 TRBJ2-5 TRBV5-1 14 TGCGCCAGCAGCTTCGGGAGGGCCATGGAGACCCAGTACTTC CASSFGRAMETQYF
. . TRBJ1-5 TRBV2 14 TGTGCCAGCAGTGAAGGGCAGGTCCAGAGGGCCCAGCATTTT CASSEGQVQRAQHF
once . TRBJ1-6 TRBV6-2/TRBV6-3 15 TGTGCCAGCAGTCAACAGGGATTCGATAATTCACCCCTCCACTTT CASSQQGFDNSPLHF
. . TRBJ1-3 TRBV28 14 TGTGCCAGCAGCCCCACAGGGAGTGGAAACACCATATATTTT CASSPTGSGNTIYF
. . TRBJ1-2 TRBV30 13 TGTGCCTGGAGTGTAACCTTAGAAAATGGCTACACCTTC CAWSVTLENGYTF
. . TRBJ1-4 TRBV6-5 16 TGTGCCAGCAGTTACTCGGCCGTAGGGAGGGGTGAAAAACTGTTTTTT CASSYSAVGRGEKLFF
. . TRBJ2-1 TRBV11-3 14 TGTGCCAGCAGCTTAGGACGGGGGAGTGATGAGCAGTTCTTC CASSLGRGSDEQFF
. TRBD1 TRBJ1-5 TRBV19 15 TGTGCCAGTAGTACCGGACAGGGACACAATCAGCCCCAGCATTTT CASSTGQGHNQPQHF
once TRBD1 TRBJ1-2 TRBV19 12 TGTGCCAGTAGTACAACAGGGGACGGCTACACCTTC CASSTTGDGYTF
. TRBD1 TRBJ1-2 TRBV7-8 14 TGTGCCAGCAGCTTCAACAGGGGAGGTTATGGCTACACCTTC CASSFNRGGYGYTF
. . TRBJ2-3 TRBV13 15 TGTGCCAGCAGCTTGGGGCGGGGCCCCACAGATACGCAGTATTTT CASSLGRGPTDTQYF
. . TRBJ2-1 TRBV19 16 TGTGCCAGTAGTAAAAGTCCCGGGAGCTCCTACAATGAGCAGTTCTTC CASSKSPGSSYNEQFF
. TRBD1 TRBJ1-2 TRBV6-2/TRBV6-3 14 TGTGCCAGCAGTTACCGCGGACAGGGTAATGGCTACACCTTC CASSYRGQGNGYTF
. TRBD2 TRBJ2-1 TRBV24-1 17 TGTGCCACCAGTGATTACTCGCGGGGGGCGATAAACAATGAGCAGTTCTTC CATSDYSRGAINNEQFF
. TRBD1 TRBJ2-1 TRBV7-9 15 TGTGCCAGCAGCTTAGTACAGGGGGCGGTCAGCGAGCAGTTCTTC CASSLVQGAVSEQFF
. . TRBJ1-6 TRBV4-3 21 TGCGCCAGCAGCCAACTTGCGCCTGCTTGGGGGGTCTCCTCCTATAATTCACCCCTCCACTTT CASSQLAPAWGVSSYNSPLHF
. . TRBJ2-5 TRBV5-4 14 TGTGCCAGCAGCCCAAAGACAGGTGGAGAGACCCAGTACTTC CASSPKTGGETQYF
once . TRBJ2-5 TRBV4-2 16 TGTGCCAGCAGCCAAGAAGGCGCGGAGCCTCAAGAGACCCAGTACTTC CASSQEGAEPQETQYF
. . TRBJ2-7 TRBV5-4 13 TGTGCCAGCAGCCGTAACAGGGAAACCGAGCAGTACTTC CASSRNRETEQYF
. TRBD2 TRBJ2-1 TRBV7-3 15 TGTGCCAGCAGCTTACAGCTAGCGGGTTACAATGAGCAGTTCTTC CASSLQLAGYNEQFF
. TRBD1 TRBJ2-2 TRBV9 18 TGTGCCAGCAGCAACCGGGACAGGGGAAGAAGAGGTTCCGGGGAGCTGTTTTTT CASSNRDRGRRGSGELFF
. . TRBJ1-5 TRBV5-1 13 TGCGCCAGCAGCTTGGGGAGGAATCAGCCCCAGCATTTT CASSLGRNQPQHF
. TRBD1 TRBJ2-7 TRBV19 15 TGTGCCAGTAGTTTGGGGACAGGGGACCTCTACGAGCAGTACTTC CASSLGTGDLYEQYF
. TRBD2 TRBJ2-2 TRBV30 14 TGTGCCAGCAGGACTAGCGGGAACACCGGGGAGCTGTTTTTT CASRTSGNTGELFF
. . TRBJ2-7 TRBV6-2/TRBV6-3 16 TGTGCCAGCAGTTACCCGGGGTTCTGGGGGGCCTACGAGCAGTACTTC CASSYPGFWGAYEQYF
. TRBD2 TRBJ2-1 TRBV29-1 15 TGCAGCGTTGCCGCCCTAAACGGGAGGGAGAATGAGCAGTTCTTC CSVAALNGRENEQFF
. TRBD2 TRBJ2-7 TRBV13 14 TGTGCCAGCAGCCCAAGCGGGAGCATACTCGAGCAGTACTTC CASSPSGSILEQYF